A selection of T cell receptor beta chains follows, all from one sample in a study of patients and donors after allogeneic stem cell transplantation. Each CDR3 protein gets one entry after TCRdb re-called the RT-PCR reads with MiXCR. Among fewer than 75,000 distinct CDR3 sequences, 13% were seen once, and the ten largest hold around 32%. The sequencing sample was made of blood, either unsorted or a sorted T cell fraction (not recorded which). All receptors derive from a human donor who was either an allogeneic HSCT recipient or a stem cell or donor lymphocyte infusion donor (not recorded which). It is not recorded whose cells these are; they may come from a transplant donor. Both conserved end residues are part of each CDR3. Fields, in order: V gene, D gene, J gene, clone size, CDR3 protein, CDR3 DNA. The D gene is left open where the match is weak. The listing skips clone size in some rows; elsewhere it reads once, few, many or a size class.

V: TRBV7-8; D: .; J: TRBJ1-4; size: .; CDR3: CATCVGGHLTNEKLLF; DNA: TGTGCCACTTGTGTTGGGGGGCATCTAACTAATGAAAAACTGCTTTTT
V: TRBV5-6; D: .; J: TRBJ2-7; size: .; CDR3: CASSLEQGNYEQYF; DNA: TGTGCCAGCAGCTTGGAACAGGGCAACTACGAGCAGTACTTC
V: TRBV5-1; D: TRBD2; J: TRBJ2-7; size: .; CDR3: CASSLDTSGPLLSYEQYF; DNA: TGCGCCAGCAGCCTGGATACTAGCGGGCCCTTATTATCCTACGAGCAGTACTTC
V: TRBV5-1; D: .; J: TRBJ2-2; size: .; CDR3: CASSLEATFTGELFF; DNA: TGCGCCAGCAGCTTAGAAGCTACGTTCACCGGGGAGCTGTTTTTT
V: TRBV24-1; D: .; J: TRBJ2-1; size: few; CDR3: CATSDLQRYNEQFF; DNA: TGTGCCACCAGTGATTTGCAAAGGTACAATGAGCAGTTCTTC
V: TRBV7-2; D: .; J: TRBJ2-1; size: .; CDR3: CASSLDSGSWTEQFF; DNA: TGTGCCAGCAGCTTAGATTCCGGGTCCTGGACTGAGCAGTTCTTC
V: TRBV15; D: TRBD1; J: TRBJ1-2; size: many; CDR3: CATSRDGTGTMDGYTF; DNA: TGTGCCACCAGCAGAGACGGGACAGGGACGATGGATGGCTACACCTTC
V: TRBV7-7; D: TRBD2; J: TRBJ2-1; size: .; CDR3: CASSPLAGEGYNEQFF; DNA: TGTGCTAGCAGCCCCTTAGCGGGAGAGGGGTACAATGAGCAGTTCTTC
V: TRBV15; D: TRBD1; J: TRBJ2-1; size: few; CDR3: CATSRDLGGQGGTYNEQFF; DNA: TGTGCCACCAGCAGAGATTTAGGTGGACAGGGAGGTACCTACAATGAGCAGTTCTTC
V: TRBV5-4; D: .; J: TRBJ2-1; size: many; CDR3: CASSFGGDSSYNEQFF; DNA: TGTGCCAGCAGCTTTGGAGGAGACAGCTCCTACAATGAGCAGTTCTTC
V: TRBV10-3; D: TRBD1; J: TRBJ1-1; size: few; CDR3: CAISVGFFGDRNTEAFF; DNA: TGTGCCATCAGTGTAGGTTTTTTTGGGGACAGGAACACTGAAGCTTTCTTT
V: TRBV12-3/TRBV12-4; D: TRBD2; J: TRBJ2-7; size: few; CDR3: CASSLRGGSPYEQYF; DNA: TGTGCCAGCAGTTTAAGGGGCGGGAGTCCCTACGAGCAGTACTTC
V: TRBV6-5; D: .; J: TRBJ1-1; size: .; CDR3: CASSFGQNTEAFF; DNA: TGTGCCAGCAGTTTTGGGCAGAACACTGAAGCTTTCTTT
V: TRBV5-1; D: .; J: TRBJ2-2; size: .; CDR3: CASSLGRESHTGELFF; DNA: TGCGCCAGCAGCTTGGGTCGGGAATCTCACACCGGGGAGCTGTTTTTT
V: TRBV2; D: .; J: TRBJ1-2; size: many; CDR3: CASMKGEELYGYTF; DNA: TGTGCCAGCATGAAGGGGGAAGAACTATATGGCTACACCTTC
V: TRBV20-1; D: .; J: TRBJ2-7; size: .; CDR3: CSARLQGGYEQYF; DNA: TGCAGTGCTAGGTTGCAGGGAGGCTACGAGCAGTACTTC
V: TRBV5-6; D: TRBD2; J: TRBJ2-7; size: .; CDR3: CASSLVAGRTRSSYEQYF; DNA: TGTGCCAGCAGCTTGGTCGCCGGAAGGACTAGATCGTCCTACGAGCAGTACTTC
V: TRBV10-1; D: .; J: TRBJ2-3; size: many; CDR3: CASSGQVTDTQYF; DNA: TGCGCCAGCAGTGGACAAGTCACAGATACGCAGTATTTT
V: TRBV2; D: .; J: TRBJ2-1; size: few; CDR3: CASSESLPSVNEQFF; DNA: TGTGCCAGCAGTGAATCTCTTCCTTCGGTCAATGAGCAGTTCTTC
V: TRBV4-2; D: .; J: TRBJ2-7; size: few; CDR3: CASSSDGAYEQYF; DNA: TGTGCCAGCAGCTCTGACGGAGCCTACGAGCAGTACTTC
V: TRBV12-3/TRBV12-4; D: .; J: TRBJ1-6; size: many; CDR3: CASTPPGLPPLHF; DNA: TGTGCCAGTACCCCCCCGGGTCTCCCACCCCTCCACTTT
V: TRBV6-5; D: .; J: TRBJ2-3; size: .; CDR3: CASSATVYAQYF; DNA: TGTGCCAGCAGCGCCACAGTTTATGCGCAGTATTTT
V: TRBV7-6; D: .; J: TRBJ1-1; size: many; CDR3: CASRTGNSLTEAFF; DNA: TGTGCCAGCAGAACAGGGAATTCCCTGACTGAAGCTTTCTTT
V: TRBV29-1; D: TRBD2; J: TRBJ2-1; size: few; CDR3: CSVESRLAVYNEQFF; DNA: TGCAGCGTTGAATCGAGACTAGCGGTGTACAATGAGCAGTTCTTC
V: TRBV27; D: .; J: TRBJ1-1; size: few; CDR3: CASSLLATESGTEAFF; DNA: TGTGCCAGCAGTTTATTAGCGACAGAGAGTGGGACTGAAGCTTTCTTT
V: TRBV27; D: TRBD2; J: TRBJ2-3; size: .; CDR3: CASSLSASGRGTDTQYF; DNA: TGTGCCAGCAGTCTATCTGCCAGCGGGAGGGGCACAGATACGCAGTATTTT
V: TRBV27; D: .; J: TRBJ1-5; size: few; CDR3: CASSPLGYGNQPQHF; DNA: TGTGCCAGCAGTCCCCTGGGTTATGGCAATCAGCCCCAGCATTTT
V: TRBV6-6; D: .; J: TRBJ2-1; size: few; CDR3: CASSPRRTDTSSYNEQFF; DNA: TGTGCCAGCAGCCCTCGACGAACAGACACGAGCTCCTACAATGAGCAGTTCTTC
V: TRBV6-1; D: .; J: TRBJ1-5; size: many; CDR3: CASSPIGGREFQPQHF; DNA: TGTGCCAGCAGCCCCATAGGGGGGCGGGAGTTTCAGCCCCAGCATTTT
V: TRBV5-6; D: .; J: TRBJ1-3; size: many; CDR3: CASSFLLRPESSGNTIYF; DNA: TGTGCCAGCAGCTTTCTCCTTCGACCGGAATCCTCTGGAAACACCATATATTTT
V: TRBV18; D: .; J: TRBJ2-7; size: .; CDR3: CASHGGSSYEQYF; DNA: TGTGCCAGCCACGGAGGGAGTTCCTACGAGCAGTACTTC
V: TRBV27; D: .; J: TRBJ2-3; size: few; CDR3: CASSLWDGTTDTQYF; DNA: TGTGCCAGCAGTTTATGGGACGGAACCACAGATACGCAGTATTTT
V: TRBV29-1; D: TRBD1; J: TRBJ2-5; size: few; CDR3: CSVELTGAQETQYF; DNA: TGCAGCGTTGAACTGACAGGGGCCCAAGAGACCCAGTACTTC
V: TRBV7-9; D: .; J: TRBJ1-1; size: many; CDR3: CASSPRQVSMNTEAFF; DNA: TGTGCCAGCAGCCCACGACAGGTTTCCATGAACACTGAAGCTTTCTTT
V: TRBV18; D: .; J: TRBJ1-1; size: few; CDR3: CASSPTPPGAAFSGQAEAFF; DNA: .
V: TRBV7-9; D: .; J: TRBJ2-3; size: few; CDR3: CASSHERVRYTQYF; DNA: TGTGCCAGCAGCCATGAACGAGTTAGGTATACGCAGTATTTT
V: TRBV28; D: .; J: TRBJ2-5; size: few; CDR3: CASSWGEDIQETQYF; DNA: TGTGCCAGCAGTTGGGGGGAGGACATCCAAGAGACCCAGTACTTC
V: TRBV20-1; D: .; J: TRBJ2-7; size: .; CDR3: CRPRDSLAYEQYF; DNA: TGCAGGCCTCGAGATAGCCTTGCCTACGAGCAGTACTTC
V: TRBV27; D: TRBD1; J: TRBJ2-7; size: .; CDR3: CASSLSGTGDVYEQYF; DNA: TGTGCCAGCAGTCTCTCCGGGACAGGGGATGTCTACGAGCAGTACTTC
V: TRBV27; D: .; J: TRBJ2-1; size: .; CDR3: CASSLSGGPEQFF; DNA: TGTGCCAGCAGTTTATCGGGGGGGCCGGAGCAGTTCTTC
V: TRBV5-1; D: .; J: TRBJ2-7; size: few; CDR3: CASKLGPQISYEQYF; DNA: TGCGCCAGCAAGCTTGGCCCGCAGATTTCCTACGAGCAGTACTTC
V: TRBV6-5; D: .; J: TRBJ1-4; size: .; CDR3: CASSYSGVGEKLFF; DNA: TGTGCCAGCAGTTACTCGGGAGTAGGTGAAAAACTGTTTTTT
V: TRBV11-2; D: .; J: TRBJ1-1; size: many; CDR3: CASSLRLGFEGMNTEAFF; DNA: TGTGCCAGCAGCTTACGCCTCGGCTTTGAGGGGATGAACACTGAAGCTTTCTTT
V: TRBV6-5; D: TRBD1; J: TRBJ2-7; size: .; CDR3: CASSYEGQSYEQYF; DNA: TGTGCCAGCAGTTACGAGGGACAGAGCTACGAGCAGTACTTC
V: TRBV12-3/TRBV12-4; D: TRBD2; J: TRBJ2-3; size: few; CDR3: CASSLLGLAGADTQYF; DNA: TGTGCCAGCAGTTTATTGGGACTAGCGGGAGCAGATACGCAGTATTTT
V: TRBV9; D: TRBD2; J: TRBJ2-1; size: .; CDR3: CASSVVDGDYSYNEQFF; DNA: TGTGCCAGCAGCGTAGTGGATGGGGACTACTCCTACAATGAGCAGTTCTTC